The sequence of this T cell receptor (beta chain) was determined in a study of OX40 agonist ivuxolimab in advanced cancers. Only in-frame clones appear in the TCRdb table, and some are missing; sequencing was by immunoSEQ multiplex PCR. Of 60,000 to 100,000 clones in the sample, about nine tenths were seen once. CDR3 length: 16 residues. V lost 3 bases and J lost 3, with 13 bases in between. Germline lookup yields CDR1 SGHKS and CDR2 YYEKEE (reference sequence). Patients with a history of autoimmune disease or on systemic immunosuppression were excluded. Samples of blood were obtained at baseline, on cycle 4 day 1, and on cycle 7 day 1. About this clone: What it binds is unknown.

Whole-study results and caveats: Dosing at 0.1 to 3.0 mg/kg was accompanied by clonal expansion of CD4+ and CD8+ blood T cells by week 6. What antigens the expanded peripheral T cells recognized was never established.

The chain couples TRBV5-5 to TRBJ2-6; D gene unclear. The clonotype originates from an adult with an advanced solid tumor such as melanoma, head and neck, liver or kidney cancer. The sequenced sample was CD4+ or CD8+ T cells sorted from blood, obtained in a trial of the OX40 agonist ivuxolimab. This CDR3 is CASSSLSGNGANVLTF. In DNA form, the CDR3 reads TGTGCCAGCAGCTCGCTGTCTGGTAATGGGGCCAACGTCCTGACTTTC. Looking up the rest from reference TRBV5-5 and TRBJ2-6 gives the full variable domain: DAGVTQSPTHLIKTRGQQVTLRCSPISGHKSVSWYQQVLGQGPQFIFQYYEKEERGRGNFPDRFSARQFPNYSSELNVNALLLGDSALYLCASSSLSGNGANVLTFGAGSRLTVL.